This entry lists 18 T cell receptor beta chains sequenced from one sample in a study of cytotoxic CD8 clonotypes in ibrutinib-treated CLL. Some clones are missing from TCRdb's copy, which holds only in-frame ones; the method was immunoSEQ multiplex PCR. Here the sample spans 200,000 or so clones, roughly 77% being singletons. The sample was PBMCs, taken after 12 months of ibrutinib treatment. Every receptor here comes from a human donor with chronic lymphocytic leukemia.

The chain employs TRBV15 and TRBJ1-5; 8 bases fit TRBD1. CDR1 is LNHNV and CDR2 is YYDKDF in the germline V gene (reference sequence). The CDR3 is made up of 15 amino acids. V shed 0 bases and J 5 bases; nucleotides not matched to a gene: 3. The CDR3 DNA reads TGTGCCACCAGCAGAGACAGGGGGCTAGATCAGCCCCAGCATTTT. Its protein product is CATSRDRGLDQPQHF.

The rearrangement links TRBV7-9 to TRBJ1-4; TRBD1 is a possible D gene (6 bases). The V end was cut by 3 bases, the J end by 8 bases, with 13 bases between. The CDR3 is 14 residues long. CDR1 SEHNR and CDR2 FQNEAQ come from the germline V gene (reference sequence). The CDR3: CASSFEGTPEKLFF. CDR3 bases: TGTGCCAGCAGCTTCGAAGGGACACCCGAAAAACTGTTTTTT.

The V gene is TRBV7-2, the J gene TRBJ2-3; TRBD2 matches 16 bases. Looked up from germline, CDR1 is SGHTA and CDR2 is FQGNSA. The CDR3 covers 16 residues. V gave up 5 bases and J gave up 10 bases; unmatched junction bases: 9. This CDR3 reads CASSPPGLAGGRAQYF. As DNA, the CDR3 is TGTGCCAGCAGCCCTCCGGGACTAGCGGGAGGGCGTGCGCAGTATTTT.

This clone was seen only a few times. The chain combines TRBV2 with TRBJ2-3; TRBD1 aligns across 10 bases. CDR1 is SNHLY, CDR2 FYNNEI, per germline. V shed 4 bases, J shed 4 bases, and the junction held 5 bases outside the gene matches. The CDR3 loop spans 15 amino acids. In DNA form, the CDR3 reads TGTGCCAGCAGTGGACAGGGGGCGAGGTCAGATACGCAGTATTTT. Its translation is CASSGQGARSDTQYF.

This chain joins TRBV18 and TRBJ2-1; 11 nucleotides match TRBD2. CDR3 length equals 14 residues. The J segment lost 7 bases and the V segment lost 5 bases, leaving 4 bases of the junction unmatched. The V gene's germline CDR1 is KGHSH and CDR2 LQKENI. CDR3 loop: CASSMTSGKNEQFF. The CDR3 DNA reads as TGTGCCAGCTCAATGACTAGCGGGAAGAATGAGCAGTTCTTC.

This sequence joins TRBV27 and TRBJ2-7, with 7 bases aligning to TRBD1. Germline V gene lookup returns CDR1 MNHEY and CDR2 SMNVEV (reference sequence). The CDR3 loop spans 14 amino acids. The trim removed 6 bases at V and 2 bases at J, leaving 7 bases unmatched. This CDR3 reads CASREGQLTYEQYF. The CDR3 nucleotides are TGTGCCAGCAGAGAGGGACAGCTTACCTACGAGCAGTACTTC.

V and J are TRBV6-1 and TRBJ1-2; D remains unclear. The CDR3 length is 13 residues. CDR1 is MNHNS and CDR2 is SASEGT in the germline V gene. V lost 3 bases, J lost 4 bases, and 9 bases lay in between. CDR3 DNA sequence: TGTGCCAGCAGTGATGGGCAGGCCTATGGCTACACCTTC. It is translated as CASSDGQAYGYTF.

The genes are TRBV2 and TRBJ2-7, with 7 bases matching TRBD1. CDR1 is SNHLY, CDR2 FYNNEI, per germline. V was pared by 8 bases and J by 0 bases, with 7 bases of the junction left unmatched. The CDR3 is 14 amino acids. This CDR3 is CASGAGTASYEQYF. DNA of the CDR3: TGTGCCAGCGGAGCCGGGACAGCCTCCTACGAGCAGTACTTC.

The chain joins TRBV7-2 to TRBJ1-1, with a weak D call TRBD1 (6 bases). V gave up 10 bases and J gave up 4 bases, with 16 bases separating them. Per the germline V gene, CDR1 is SGHTA and CDR2 is FQGNSA. The CDR3 spans 13 residues. The CDR3 here is CAIEGQPTTEAFF. CDR3 DNA: TGTGCCATCGAAGGACAGCCCACCACTGAAGCTTTCTTT.

The rearrangement uses TRBV29-1 and TRBJ2-2, with 8 bases identical to TRBD1. With 6 bases clipped from V and 4 bases from J, the junction kept 7 bases outside the gene matches. The CDR3 is 14 residues long. The germline CDR1 and CDR2 sequences are SQVTM and ANQGSEA. The CDR3 DNA follows: TGCAGCGTCTCAGGGGGCTCGGGCACCGGGGAGCTGTTTTTT. It is translated as CSVSGGSGTGELFF.

The J gene is TRBJ1-4, the V gene TRBV6-1; D possibly corresponds to TRBD1 (6 bases). The germline V and J ends were trimmed by 8 bases and 8 bases, with 21 bases remaining between them. Looked up from germline, CDR1 is MNHNS and CDR2 is SASEGT. This CDR3 spans 15 amino acids. CDR3 in DNA: TGTGCCAGCTCACTCGGGGGGGCTGGAGGGGAAAAACTGTTTTTT. Protein sequence: CASSLGGAGGEKLFF.

The J gene is TRBJ2-5, the V gene TRBV5-1; 7 bases fit TRBD2. The trim removed 3 bases at V and 5 bases at J, leaving 7 bases unmatched. The length of the CDR3 is 14 residues. The germline V gene has CDR1 SGHRS and CDR2 YFSETQ. The CDR3, as DNA: TGCGCCAGCAGCTCGGGGAGGGCCGGGGAGACCCAGTACTTC. The encoded protein is CASSSGRAGETQYF.

The V and J genes are TRBV5-1 and TRBJ2-5; 7 positions match TRBD1. J lost 0 bases, V lost 4 bases, and 9 bases had no gene match. CDR3 size: 16 residues. The germline CDR1 and CDR2 sequences are SGHRS and YFSETQ. The DNA for the CDR3 is TGCGCCAGCAGCACCGGGACAGCAACGTACCAAGAGACCCAGTACTTC. This encodes CASSTGTATYQETQYF.

The CDR3 sequence is CASSIVQANYGYTF. The CDR3 coding sequence is TGTGCCAGTAGTATAGTTCAGGCTAACTATGGCTACACCTTC. The gene calls are TRBV19 and TRBJ1-2; D not certain. Germline V gene data show CDR1 as LNHDA and CDR2 as SQIVND (reference sequence). With 1 base removed from V and 0 bases from J, the gap between germline ends came to 6 bases. The CDR3 extends over 14 amino acids.

The chain recombines TRBV6-6 with TRBJ1-5, with TRBD1 identical over 7 bases. The CDR3 is 14 residues long. In germline, CDR1 is MNHNY, CDR2 SVGAGI (reference sequence). V lost 7 bases, J lost 5 bases, and 8 bases stayed unmatched. The CDR3 sequence is CASIGQGGYQPQHF. For the CDR3, the DNA is TGTGCCAGCATAGGGCAGGGGGGTTATCAGCCCCAGCATTTT.

CDR3 DNA: TGCAGCGTTGAAGATGACAGGGGAGAGTATGGCTACACCTTC. Protein: CSVEDDRGEYGYTF. V usage is TRBV29-1 and J usage is TRBJ1-2; 8 nucleotides match TRBD1. The CDR3 runs to 14 residues. With 0 bases clipped from V and 5 bases from J, the junction kept 5 bases outside the gene matches. Germline V gene lookup returns CDR1 SQVTM and CDR2 ANQGSEA.

This clone was detected a few times. V gene TRBV7-3 combines with J gene TRBJ2-1; 8 bases are shared with TRBD2. CDR1 and CDR2 (germline): SGHTA, FQGTGA. The CDR3 sequence is 19 residues long. V lost 5 bases and J lost 0; bases outside the gene matches: 15. CDR3 DNA sequence: TGTGCCAGCAGCGCTGAACCCGGACTAGCCGATAGCTCCTACAATGAGCAGTTCTTC. Translating gives CASSAEPGLADSSYNEQFF. The whole variable domain, filled in from reference TRBV7-3 and TRBJ2-1, reads GAGVSQTPSNKVTEKGKYVELRCDPISGHTALYWYRQSLGQGPEFLIYFQGTGAADDSGLPNDRFFAVRPEGSVSTLKIQRTERGDSAVYLCASSAEPGLADSSYNEQFFGPGTRLTVL.

Turning to this clone: At the DNA level, this CDR3 is encoded by other sequences in the same sample as well. This sequence joins TRBV15 and TRBJ1-5; D remains unclear. The CDR3 length is 13 residues. CDR1 is LNHNV, CDR2 YYDKDF, per germline (reference sequence). V was cut by 3 bases and J by 2 bases, with 5 bases left in between. In nucleotides, the CDR3 is TGTGCCACCAGCAGCAGAGGCAATCAGCCCCAGCATTTT. This sequence encodes CATSSRGNQPQHF.